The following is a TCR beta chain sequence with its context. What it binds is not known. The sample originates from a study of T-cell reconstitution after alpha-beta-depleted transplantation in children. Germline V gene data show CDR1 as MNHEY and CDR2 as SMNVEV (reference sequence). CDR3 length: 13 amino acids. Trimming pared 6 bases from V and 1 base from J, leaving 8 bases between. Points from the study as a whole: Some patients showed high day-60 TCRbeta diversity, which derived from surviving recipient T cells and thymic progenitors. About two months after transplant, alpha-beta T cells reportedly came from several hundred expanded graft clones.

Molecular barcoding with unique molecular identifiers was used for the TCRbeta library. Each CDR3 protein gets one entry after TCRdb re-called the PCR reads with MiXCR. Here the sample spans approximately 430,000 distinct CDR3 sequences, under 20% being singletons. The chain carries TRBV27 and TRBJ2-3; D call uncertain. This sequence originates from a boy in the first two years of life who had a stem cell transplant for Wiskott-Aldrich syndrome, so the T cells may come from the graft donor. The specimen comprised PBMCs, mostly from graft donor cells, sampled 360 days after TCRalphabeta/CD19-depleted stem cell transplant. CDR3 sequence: CASRVAGTDTQYF. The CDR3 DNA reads TGTGCCAGCAGGGTCGCGGGCACAGATACGCAGTATTTT.